The 21 T cell receptor beta chains presented below share a single source sample, sequenced in a study of T cell changes during pregnancy in multiple sclerosis. The assay was immunoSEQ multiplex PCR, and TCRdb's table has in-frame clones only and misses some. The table records roughly 61,000 clones, 90% to 95% of them present only once. Sequencing used CD8+ T cells from peripheral blood mononuclear cells, obtained after pregnancy. The receptors stem from a female donor with multiple sclerosis, enrolled in a pregnancy study.

V and J are TRBV27 and TRBJ2-5, with a possible D match to TRBD1 (5 bases). This CDR3 is built from 13 residues. Germline assignment: CDR1 MNHEY and CDR2 SMNVEV (reference sequence). V dropped 6 bases and J dropped 0 bases, with 8 bases sitting between them. The CDR3 nucleotides read TGTGCCAGCAGCCCGGACAACCAAGAGACCCAGTACTTC. Amino acid sequence: CASSPDNQETQYF.

For this clone: Since no conserved phenylalanine or tryptophan closes the CDR3, a read error is the likely cause. It is unclear where the CDR3 begins or ends on the DNA, so no DNA is shown, and the CDR3 is as TCRdb lists it. The rearrangement links TRBV28 to TRBJ2-7; the D call of TRBD1 is as the table states it, not checked on the DNA. The CDR3 length is 14 residues, termini included. CDR1 and CDR2 (germline): MDHEN, SYDVKM. The CDR3 reads CASSSAGTGPSAGL.

This chain links TRBV11-2 with TRBJ1-3; perhaps TRBD1 as D (6 bases). Germline assignment: CDR1 SGHAT and CDR2 FQNNGV. This CDR3 region has 16 residues. The ends were cut back, 4 bases at V and 2 bases at J, with 15 bases in the middle. CDR3 amino acids: CASSSLGAGPGNTIYF. CDR3 sequence (DNA): TGTGCCAGCAGCTCCCTGGGGGCAGGTCCTGGAAACACCATATATTTT.

The V call is TRBV4-2, the J call TRBJ2-7; TRBD2 might be the D (6 bases). Germline-derived CDR1 and CDR2 are LGHNA and YNFKEQ. The CDR3 is 15 amino acids. V was cut by 0 bases and J by 5 bases, with 14 bases left in between. CDR3: CASSQESGHTDEQYF. Written as DNA, the CDR3 is TGTGCCAGCAGCCAAGAGAGCGGGCACACGGACGAGCAGTACTTC.

The chain has TRBV27 and TRBJ2-5; possible D gene TRBD2, 6 bases. The CDR3 is made up of 14 amino acids. Trimming took 4 bases from V and 5 from J, leaving 14 bases between them. Germline V CDR1 and CDR2: MNHEY, SMNVEV (reference sequence). CDR3 coding DNA: TGTGCCAGCAGTTCCGAGGCGGCGGGGGAGACCCAGTACTTC. It yields the protein CASSSEAAGETQYF.

The V and J genes are TRBV11-2 and TRBJ2-7; D is ambiguous. Germline CDR1 is SGHAT and CDR2 is FQNNGV. The CDR3 covers 17 residues. V dropped 2 bases and J dropped 2 bases, with 19 bases sitting between them. The CDR3 nucleotides are TGTGCCAGCAGCTTATTTAATCCAGAGGCTCAGACCTACGAGCAGTACTTC. It yields the protein CASSLFNPEAQTYEQYF.

This sequence joins TRBV4-1 and TRBJ1-2; 8 nucleotides match TRBD1. V lost 3 bases, J lost 4 bases, and 10 bases stayed unmatched. The CDR3 is 16 amino acids. In germline, CDR1 is MGHRA, CDR2 YSYEKL. CDR3 residues: CASSHHPGGQGYGYTF. The CDR3 DNA sequence: TGCGCCAGCAGCCACCACCCAGGGGGCCAGGGCTATGGCTACACCTTC.

This CDR3 is CASSVGDSYYGYTF. CDR3 DNA: TGTGCCAGCAGCGTAGGGGACAGCTACTATGGCTACACCTTC. The gene calls are TRBV9 and TRBJ1-2; 7 bases align to TRBD1. Germline V lookup: CDR1 SGDLS, CDR2 YYNGEE. The junction had 2 bases not matched to a gene; V was cut back by 0 bases and J by 3 bases. This CDR3 is 14 amino acids long. The full variable domain, in which reference TRBV9 and TRBJ1-2 provide the parts outside the CDR3, is DSGVTQTPKHLITATGQRVTLRCSPRSGDLSVYWYQQSLDQGLQFLIQYYNGEERAKGNILERFSAQQFPDLHSELNLSSLELGDSALYFCASSVGDSYYGYTFGSGTRLTVV.

V is TRBV5-6 and J is TRBJ2-7, with D tentatively TRBD2 (6 bases). With 5 bases removed from V and 4 bases from J, the gap between germline ends came to 22 bases. Germline V gives CDR1 SGHDT, CDR2 YYEEEE. The CDR3 spans 16 residues. The CDR3 DNA reads as TGTGCCAGCAGTTATCGATTCCGGGGGAGTAATTACGAGCAGTACTTC. Its protein product is CASSYRFRGSNYEQYF.

V and J are TRBV7-5 and TRBJ1-2; TRBD1 reflects the table's D call only, with no check against the DNA. TRBV7-5 represents a pseudogene. This CDR3 has 11 residues. CDR3 in amino acids: CVRSEGQGYTF. The CDR3 DNA reads TGTGTCAGAAGCGAGGGACAGGGCTACACCTTC.

The chain is built from TRBV28 and TRBJ2-1; TRBD2 matches at 12 bases. The V segment lost 4 bases and the J segment 9 bases; nucleotides outside the gene matches: 7. CDR1 and CDR2 (germline): MDHEN, SYDVKM. The CDR3 spans 15 residues. Written as DNA, the CDR3 is TGTGCCAGCAGTTGGACTAGCGGGATTTTAGGTGAGCAGTTCTTC. Encoded protein: CASSWTSGILGEQFF.

This chain links TRBV7-9 with TRBJ1-2; possibly TRBD1 for D (5 bases). This CDR3 contains 15 residues. The germline CDR1 and CDR2 sequences are SEHNR and FQNEAQ (reference sequence). V was shortened by 0 bases and J by 4 bases, with 12 bases between the two germline ends. Here the CDR3 reads CASSLAVGGIYGYTF. The CDR3 region has the DNA TGTGCCAGCAGCTTAGCGGTCGGGGGGATCTATGGCTACACCTTC. The complete variable domain, with remaining parts taken from reference TRBV7-9 and TRBJ1-2, reads DTGVSQNPRHKITKRGQNVTFRCDPISEHNRLYWYRQTLGQGPEFLTYFQNEAQLEKSRLLSDRFSAERPKGSFSTLEIQRTEQGDSAMYLCASSLAVGGIYGYTFGSGTRLTVV.

The chain carries TRBV11-2 and TRBJ2-7; the D gene is possibly TRBD2 (5 bases). CDR3 length: 19 residues. Germline V lookup: CDR1 SGHAT, CDR2 FQNNGV. Deletions cut 1 base from V and 0 bases from J, with 22 bases between. The CDR3 protein is CASSLVSVTWRADSYEQYF. The CDR3 DNA reads TGTGCCAGCAGCTTAGTTTCAGTGACTTGGCGGGCGGACTCCTACGAGCAGTACTTC.

This chain connects TRBV5-5 to TRBJ2-4, with TRBD2 identical over 7 bases. In germline, CDR1 is SGHKS, CDR2 YYEKEE (reference sequence). V was pared by 0 bases and J by 1 base, with 4 bases of the junction left unmatched. CDR3 length equals 16 residues. CDR3 loop: CASSLEAGAAKNIQYF. In nucleotides, the CDR3 is TGTGCCAGCAGCTTGGAGGCGGGAGCTGCCAAAAACATTCAGTACTTC.

This chain connects TRBV4-2 to TRBJ2-7; TRBD2 is a possible D gene (6 bases). The V end lost 0 bases, the J end lost 2 bases, and 11 bases lay between the germline ends. CDR3 length: 15 amino acids. Germline CDR1 and CDR2: LGHNA and YNFKEQ. DNA for the CDR3: TGTGCCAGCAGCCAAGAGGGCGGGGTCGCCTACGAGCAGTACTTC. Its protein product is CASSQEGGVAYEQYF.

This sequence joins TRBV30 and TRBJ2-3; TRBD1 is a possible D gene (5 bases). The V gene's germline CDR1 is GTSNPN and CDR2 SVGIG (reference sequence). The length of the CDR3 is 15 residues. V was trimmed by 3 bases and J by 5 bases, leaving 18 bases between them. CDR3 region: CAWSALGGAGDTQYF. The CDR3 DNA follows: TGTGCCTGGAGCGCGTTGGGTGGGGCTGGAGATACGCAGTATTTT.

The chain carries TRBV19 and TRBJ2-1, with D tentatively TRBD2 (5 bases). V gave up 2 bases and J gave up 5 bases, with 10 bases separating them. This CDR3 region has 14 residues. Germline V gives CDR1 LNHDA, CDR2 SQIVND (reference sequence). This chain's CDR3 is CASSITGSNNEQFF. As DNA, the CDR3 is TGTGCCAGTAGTATAACGGGATCAAACAATGAGCAGTTCTTC.

This rearrangement joins TRBV27 to TRBJ2-3; the match to TRBD1 covers 7 bases. J gave up 1 base and V 7 bases, and 8 bases lay outside the gene matches. CDR3 size: 15 residues. Germline-derived CDR1 and CDR2 are MNHEY and SMNVEV (reference sequence). The CDR3 loop is CASTSGGVGTDTQYF. The CDR3, as DNA: TGTGCCAGCACTTCAGGGGGAGTTGGCACAGATACGCAGTATTTT.

The V gene is TRBV27, the J gene TRBJ2-7, with TRBD1 matching 8 bases. CDR3 length equals 14 residues. V shed 6 bases, J shed 7 bases, and the junction held 11 bases outside the gene matches. Germline values: CDR1 MNHEY, CDR2 SMNVEV (reference sequence). The CDR3 DNA is TGTGCCAGCAGCTTGGACAGGGCGTTCACGGAGCAGTACTTC. Translating gives CASSLDRAFTEQYF.

The rearrangement joins TRBV7-9 to TRBJ2-7; TRBD2 matches at 9 bases. Germline CDR1 is SEHNR and CDR2 is FQNEAQ (reference sequence). The CDR3 runs to 17 residues. J gave up 0 bases and V 4 bases, and 10 bases lay outside the gene matches. The CDR3: CASSSSVASGNSYEQYF. The DNA of the CDR3 is TGTGCCAGCAGCTCCTCCGTGGCTAGCGGGAACTCCTACGAGCAGTACTTC.

J is TRBJ1-2 and V is TRBV2; 7 nucleotides line up with TRBD1. Germline V gene lookup returns CDR1 SNHLY and CDR2 FYNNEI. There are 18 residues in the CDR3. Losses at the gene ends were 3 bases for V and 4 bases for J; bases not matched to a gene: 17. CDR3 sequence reads: CASSEGDREWLRAYGYTF. The CDR3 DNA follows: TGTGCCAGCAGTGAGGGAGACAGGGAATGGTTGAGGGCCTATGGCTACACCTTC.